Each of the 5 T cell receptor beta chains below was sequenced from the same sample in a study of kidney transplant recipient with SARS-CoV-2 infection. TCRdb reprocessed the reads with MiXCR, giving one entry per CDR3 protein. The sample lists about 240,000 distinct CDR3 sequences; 29% were seen once. Sequencing was performed on a blood sample, taken at baseline and on day 111 from a kidney transplant recipient. The receptors shown here come from a male patient in his 30s who had COVID-19 and was a kidney transplant recipient. Certain T cells may be donor cells from the graft.

Points on this clonotype: The junction departs from germline at one end; a sequencing error may be responsible. The genes are TRBV18 and TRBJ2-4; 7 positions agree with TRBD2. In germline, CDR1 is KGHSH, CDR2 LQKENI. CDR3 length equals 15 residues. CDR3 region: CASSLASGSLNEQSF. The DNA of the CDR3 is TGTGCCAGCTCACTAGCTAGCGGAAGTTTAAATGAGCAGTCCTTC. The whole variable domain, remainder taken from reference TRBV18 and TRBJ2-4, is NAGVMQNPRHLVRRRGQEARLRCSPMKGHSHVYWYRQLPEEGLKFMVYLQKENIIDESGMPKERFSAEFPKEGPSILRIQQVVRGDSAAYFCASSLASGSLNEQSFGAGTRLSVL.

The V and J genes are TRBV6-2 or TRBV6-3 and TRBJ2-1; D might be TRBD1 (6 bases). V was shortened by 2 bases and J by 7 bases, with 15 bases between the two germline ends. The CDR3 sequence is 15 residues long. Germline loops: CDR1 MNHEY, CDR2 SVGEGT. CDR3 protein: CASSYNGQIGNEQFF. DNA for the CDR3: TGTGCCAGCAGTTACAATGGACAGATTGGGAATGAGCAGTTCTTC.

This clonotype was seen ten or more times. The chain uses TRBV9 and TRBJ2-2, with 7 bases fitting TRBD1. The germline gives CDR1 SGDLS, CDR2 YYNGEE. This CDR3 is built from 16 residues. Germline trimming cut 3 bases from V and 3 bases from J; bases unmatched to any gene: 8. The CDR3 protein is CASSAYQGDYTGELFF. CDR3 coding DNA: TGTGCCAGCAGCGCTTATCAGGGGGATTACACCGGGGAGCTGTTTTTT.

Remarks on this clonotype: This sequence may be a read error, since a much larger clone differs from it by one base. V and J are TRBV6-8 and TRBJ2-4; D unclear. The CDR3 is 12 residues long. With 4 bases removed from V and 13 bases from J, the gap between germline ends came to 14 bases. In germline, CDR1 is MNHGY, CDR2 SAAAGT. This chain's CDR3 is CASSSSYHEQYF. The CDR3 DNA reads as TGTGCCAGCAGTTCTTCTTATCATGAGCAGTACTTC.

This clonotype was recorded at least ten times. The chain combines TRBV2 with TRBJ1-1; a weak D match, TRBD1 (6 bases). V lost 8 bases and J 2 bases, leaving 21 bases between the germline ends. The germline CDR1 and CDR2 sequences are SNHLY and FYNNEI. The CDR3 runs 16 residues. As DNA, the CDR3 is TGTGCCAGCGGCTTCCGGGGACAACTACGTAACACTGAAGCTTTCTTT. This codes for CASGFRGQLRNTEAFF.